These 13 T cell receptor beta chains came from one sample sequenced in a study of blood T cell repertoires in COVID-19. Some clones are missing from TCRdb's copy, which holds only in-frame ones; the method was immunoSEQ multiplex PCR. The sample lists roughly 120,000 clones, roughly four fifths occurring once. Sequenced input: peripheral blood. Source of these receptors: an elderly man with COVID-19, enrolled during active disease.

The gene calls are TRBV5-8 and TRBJ2-7; maybe TRBD1 (6 bases). This CDR3 spans 13 amino acids. Germline-derived CDR1 and CDR2 are SGHTS and YDEGEE. V was trimmed by 4 bases and J by 2 bases, leaving 10 bases between them. The CDR3 nucleotides read TGTGCCAGCAGCCGACAGGTTACCTACGAGCAGTACTTC. It codes for CASSRQVTYEQYF.

V is TRBV7-3 and J is TRBJ2-1, with a weak D call TRBD2 (6 bases). V lost 5 bases and J lost 1, with 12 bases in between. The CDR3 spans 15 residues. Per germline, CDR1 SGHTA and CDR2 FQGTGA. The CDR3 DNA reads as TGTGCCAGCAGCGTGCGCCGGGAGTCCTACAATGAGCAGTTCTTC. Amino acids: CASSVRRESYNEQFF.

This chain joins TRBV2 and TRBJ1-5; 7 bases are shared with TRBD1. The CDR3 covers 13 residues. In germline, CDR1 is SNHLY, CDR2 FYNNEI. Trimming took 6 bases from V and 6 from J; bases not matched to a gene: 5. The CDR3: CASSRTGGQPQHF. The CDR3 bases are TGTGCCAGCAGCCGGACAGGAGGTCAGCCCCAGCATTTT.

Here the CDR3 reads CASSLARALGGYTF. The CDR3 coding sequence is TGTGCCAGCAGCTTAGCCAGGGCCTTGGGAGGCTACACCTTC. This rearrangement joins TRBV7-2 to TRBJ1-2, with D possibly being TRBD1 (5 bases). Trimming pared 0 bases from V and 8 bases from J, leaving 13 bases between. CDR3 size: 14 residues. Germline CDR1 reads SGHTA; CDR2 reads FQGNSA.

This chain joins TRBV9 and TRBJ1-2, with 7 positions matching TRBD1. CDR1 SGDLS and CDR2 YYNGEE come from the germline V gene. Germline trimming cut 4 bases from V and 6 bases from J; bases unmatched to any gene: 6. The CDR3 contains 13 residues. The CDR3 sequence is CASSTTRGDGYTF. Here the CDR3 DNA reads TGTGCCAGCAGCACCACCAGGGGGGATGGCTACACCTTC.

In this sample, this clone turned up once. The rearrangement links TRBV24-1 to TRBJ1-2, with TRBD1 as a possible D gene (5 bases). Per germline, CDR1 KGHDR and CDR2 SFDVKD. V was clipped by 9 bases and J by 7 bases, with 11 bases between them. The CDR3 covers 11 residues. CDR3 sequence reads: CATSAGGGYTF. CDR3 sequence (DNA): TGTGCCACCTCCGCCGGGGGTGGCTACACCTTC.

This chain uses TRBV5-1 with TRBJ2-7; D gene unclear. The V and J ends lost 3 bases and 2 bases respectively, with 12 bases between them. Germline CDR1 SGHRS, CDR2 YFSETQ. This CDR3 has 14 amino acids. CDR3 sequence (DNA): TGCGCCAGCAGCTCAACTTCTTCCCCCTACGAGCAGTACTTC. Translated: CASSSTSSPYEQYF.

The gene calls are TRBV2 and TRBJ2-7, with D possibly being TRBD2 (6 bases). Germline loops: CDR1 SNHLY, CDR2 FYNNEI. The CDR3 length is 14 residues. V was cut by 3 bases and J by 2 bases, with 11 bases left in between. The CDR3 sequence: CASSDWRGPYEQYF. The CDR3 DNA reads as TGTGCCAGCAGTGATTGGAGGGGACCCTACGAGCAGTACTTC.

The CDR3 region has the DNA TGTGCCAGCAGTCCGACAGGGATTTCTAATGAAAAACTGTTTTTT. This codes for CASSPTGISNEKLFF. The chain is built from TRBV28 and TRBJ1-4; 7 bases map to TRBD1. The CDR3 sequence is 15 residues long. Germline-derived CDR1 and CDR2 are MDHEN and SYDVKM. Losses at the gene ends were 5 bases for V and 3 bases for J; bases not matched to a gene: 6.

The chain is built from TRBV6-5 and TRBJ2-7, with D tentatively TRBD2 (5 bases). V was clipped by 8 bases and J by 5 bases, with 19 bases between them. From germline, CDR1 is MNHEY and CDR2 SVGAGI. This CDR3 spans 14 amino acids. The CDR3 DNA is TGTGCCAGCGGGGTGGCTAACTCAGCGGACGAGCAGTACTTC. The encoded protein is CASGVANSADEQYF.

This chain joins TRBV6-5 and TRBJ1-6, with TRBD1 matching 7 bases. V trimming: 2 bases; J trimming: 7 bases; junction bases outside the gene matches: 5. The germline V gene encodes CDR1 MNHEY and CDR2 SVGAGI. The CDR3 covers 15 residues. The CDR3 is CASSYGDSENSPLHF. The CDR3 DNA is TGTGCCAGCAGTTACGGGGACAGTGAAAATTCACCCCTCCACTTT.

This clone was counted at least ten times. The rearrangement uses TRBV27 and TRBJ2-7, with D hard to call. The CDR3 extends over 11 amino acids. The V end lost 6 bases, the J end lost 4 bases, and 7 bases lay between the germline ends. Germline CDR1 is MNHEY and CDR2 is SMNVEV (reference sequence). The CDR3 loop is CASSSGYEQYF. The CDR3 DNA reads as TGTGCCAGCAGCTCCGGGTACGAGCAGTACTTC.

The genes are TRBV5-1 and TRBJ2-3; D is unresolved. CDR3 length: 16 amino acids. Trimming took 4 bases from V and 0 from J, leaving 15 bases between them. Germline V gene lookup returns CDR1 SGHRS and CDR2 YFSETQ. The CDR3 region has the DNA TGCGCCAGCAGCATGGTATTGGGCTCTAGCACAGATACGCAGTATTTT. Translated: CASSMVLGSSTDTQYF.